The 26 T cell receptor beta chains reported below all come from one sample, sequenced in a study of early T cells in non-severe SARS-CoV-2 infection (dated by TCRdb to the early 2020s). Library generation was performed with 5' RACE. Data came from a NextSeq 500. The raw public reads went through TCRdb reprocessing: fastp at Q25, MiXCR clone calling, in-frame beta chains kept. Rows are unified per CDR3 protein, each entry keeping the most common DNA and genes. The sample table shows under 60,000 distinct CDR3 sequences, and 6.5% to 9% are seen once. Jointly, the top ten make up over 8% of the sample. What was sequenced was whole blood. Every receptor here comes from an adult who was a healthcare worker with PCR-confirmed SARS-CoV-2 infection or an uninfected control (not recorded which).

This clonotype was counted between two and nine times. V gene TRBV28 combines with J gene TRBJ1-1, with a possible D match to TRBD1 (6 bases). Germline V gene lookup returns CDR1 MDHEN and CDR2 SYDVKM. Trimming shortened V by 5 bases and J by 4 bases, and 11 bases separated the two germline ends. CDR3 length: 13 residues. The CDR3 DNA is TGTGCCAGCAGTCCGGGGGGGGCCACTGAAGCTTTCTTT. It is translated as CASSPGGATEAFF.

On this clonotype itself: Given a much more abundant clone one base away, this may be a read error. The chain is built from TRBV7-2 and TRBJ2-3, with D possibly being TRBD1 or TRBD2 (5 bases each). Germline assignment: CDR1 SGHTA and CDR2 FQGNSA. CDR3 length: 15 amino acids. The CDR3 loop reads CASSPGQGSTDAQYF. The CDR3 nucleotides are TGTGCCAGCAGCCCGGGGCAGGGTAGCACAGATGCGCAGTATTTT.

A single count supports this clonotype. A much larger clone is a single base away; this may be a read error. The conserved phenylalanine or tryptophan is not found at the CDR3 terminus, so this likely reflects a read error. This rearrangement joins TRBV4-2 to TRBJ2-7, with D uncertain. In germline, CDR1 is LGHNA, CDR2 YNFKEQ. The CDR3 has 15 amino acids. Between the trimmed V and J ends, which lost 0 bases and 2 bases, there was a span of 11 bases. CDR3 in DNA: TGTGCCAGCAGCCAAGATCGTACAGCAACCTACGAGCAGTACCTC. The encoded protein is CASSQDRTATYEQYL.

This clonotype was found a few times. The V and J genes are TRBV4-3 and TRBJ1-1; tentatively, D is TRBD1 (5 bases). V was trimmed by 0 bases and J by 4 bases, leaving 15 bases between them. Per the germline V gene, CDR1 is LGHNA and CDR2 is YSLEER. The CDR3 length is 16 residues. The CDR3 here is CASSQDFSQGGTEAFF. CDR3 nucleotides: TGCGCCAGCAGCCAAGATTTCAGCCAGGGCGGCACTGAAGCTTTCTTT.

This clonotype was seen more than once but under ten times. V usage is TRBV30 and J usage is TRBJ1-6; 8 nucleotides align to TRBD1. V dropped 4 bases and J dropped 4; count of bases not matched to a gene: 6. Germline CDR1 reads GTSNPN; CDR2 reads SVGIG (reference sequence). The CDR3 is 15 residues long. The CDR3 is CAWMMGQEYNSPLHF. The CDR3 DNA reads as TGTGCCTGGATGATGGGACAGGAGTATAATTCACCCCTCCACTTT. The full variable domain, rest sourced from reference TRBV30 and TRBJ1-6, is SQTIHQWPATLVQPVGSPLSLECTVEGTSNPNLYWYRQAAGRGLQLLFYSVGIGQISSEVPQNLSASRPQDRQFILSSKKLLLSDSGFYLCAWMMGQEYNSPLHFGNGTRLTVT.

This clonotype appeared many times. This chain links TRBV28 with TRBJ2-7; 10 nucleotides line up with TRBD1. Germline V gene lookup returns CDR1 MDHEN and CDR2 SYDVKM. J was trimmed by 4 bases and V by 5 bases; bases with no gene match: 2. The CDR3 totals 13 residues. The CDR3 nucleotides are TGTGCCAGCAGTCCGGGACAGGGGTACGAGCAGTACTTC. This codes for CASSPGQGYEQYF.

The CDR3 sequence is CASSFEASGYNEQFF. DNA of the CDR3: TGTGCCAGCAGCTTTGAGGCTAGCGGATACAATGAGCAGTTCTTC. The V call is TRBV7-3, the J call TRBJ2-1; 7 bases fit TRBD2. Germline CDR1 and CDR2: SGHTA and FQGTGA. This CDR3 comprises 15 residues. Trimming at V came to 3 bases and at J to 4 bases, leaving 6 bases not matched to a gene.

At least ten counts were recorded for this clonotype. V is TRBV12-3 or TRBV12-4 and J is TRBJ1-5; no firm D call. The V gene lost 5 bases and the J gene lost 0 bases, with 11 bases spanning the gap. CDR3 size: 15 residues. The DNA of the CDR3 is TGTGCCAGCAGTCAAGGGAGGACTAGCAATCAGCCCCAGCATTTT. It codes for CASSQGRTSNQPQHF.

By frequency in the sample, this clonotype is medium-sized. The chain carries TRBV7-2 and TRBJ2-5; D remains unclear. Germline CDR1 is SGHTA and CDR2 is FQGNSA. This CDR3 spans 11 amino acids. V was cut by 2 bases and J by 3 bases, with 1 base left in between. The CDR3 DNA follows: TGTGCCAGCAGCTTAAAAGAGACCCAGTACTTC. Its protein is CASSLKETQYF.

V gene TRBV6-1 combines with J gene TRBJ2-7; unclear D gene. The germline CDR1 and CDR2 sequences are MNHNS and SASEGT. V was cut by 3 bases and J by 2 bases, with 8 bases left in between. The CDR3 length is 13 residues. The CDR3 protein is CASSDWATYEQYF. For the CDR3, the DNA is TGTGCCAGCAGTGATTGGGCCACCTACGAGCAGTACTTC.

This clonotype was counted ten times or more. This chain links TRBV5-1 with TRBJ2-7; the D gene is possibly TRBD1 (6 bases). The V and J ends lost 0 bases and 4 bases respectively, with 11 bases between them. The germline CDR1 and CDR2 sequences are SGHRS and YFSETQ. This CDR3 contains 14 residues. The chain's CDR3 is CASSLAWGLYEQYF. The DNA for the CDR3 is TGCGCCAGCAGCTTGGCATGGGGGCTATACGAGCAGTACTTC.

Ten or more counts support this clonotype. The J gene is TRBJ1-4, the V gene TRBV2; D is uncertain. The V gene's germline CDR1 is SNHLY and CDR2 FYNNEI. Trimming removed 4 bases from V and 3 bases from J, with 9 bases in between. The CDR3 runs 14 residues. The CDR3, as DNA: TGTGCCAGCAGTGTGCAGTTTTCTAATGAAAAACTGTTTTTT. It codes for CASSVQFSNEKLFF. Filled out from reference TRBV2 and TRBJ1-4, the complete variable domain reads EPEVTQTPSHQVTQMGQEVILRCVPISNHLYFYWYRQILGQKVEFLVSFYNNEISEKSEIFDDQFSVERPDGSNFTLKIRSTKLEDSAMYFCASSVQFSNEKLFFGSGTQLSVL.

This chain's CDR3 is CASSPPGQETQYF. The DNA for the CDR3 is TGTGCCAGCAGCCCCCCCGGGCAGGAGACCCAGTACTTC. V gene TRBV28 combines with J gene TRBJ2-5; D not certain. Germline loops: CDR1 MDHEN, CDR2 SYDVKM. V was trimmed by 6 bases and J by 5 bases, leaving 13 bases between them. The CDR3 has 13 residues.

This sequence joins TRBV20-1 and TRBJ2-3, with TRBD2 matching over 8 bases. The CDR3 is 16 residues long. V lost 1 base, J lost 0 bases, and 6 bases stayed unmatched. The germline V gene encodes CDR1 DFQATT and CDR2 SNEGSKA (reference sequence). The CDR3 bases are TGCAGTGCTAGAGGGGAGCGGGGGCCTAGCACAGATACGCAGTATTTT. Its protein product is CSARGERGPSTDTQYF.

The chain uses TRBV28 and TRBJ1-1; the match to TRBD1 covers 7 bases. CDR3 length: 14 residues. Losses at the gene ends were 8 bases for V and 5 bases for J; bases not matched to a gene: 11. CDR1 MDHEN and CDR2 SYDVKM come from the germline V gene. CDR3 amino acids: CASLLPGQPTEAFF. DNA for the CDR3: TGTGCCAGCCTTCTACCGGGACAGCCTACTGAAGCTTTCTTT.

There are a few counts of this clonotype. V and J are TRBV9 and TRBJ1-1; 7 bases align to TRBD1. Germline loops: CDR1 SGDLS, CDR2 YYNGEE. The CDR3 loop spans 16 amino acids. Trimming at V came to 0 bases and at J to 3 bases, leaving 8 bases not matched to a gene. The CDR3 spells CASSVGITGADTEAFF. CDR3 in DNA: TGTGCCAGCAGCGTAGGCATCACAGGGGCAGACACTGAAGCTTTCTTT.

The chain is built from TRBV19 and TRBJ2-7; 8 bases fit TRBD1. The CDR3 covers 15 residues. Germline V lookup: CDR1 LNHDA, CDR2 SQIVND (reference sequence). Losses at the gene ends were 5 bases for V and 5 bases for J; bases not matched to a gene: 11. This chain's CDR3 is CASSEWTGSKNEQYF. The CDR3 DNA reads TGTGCCAGTAGTGAGTGGACAGGGTCGAAGAACGAGCAGTACTTC.

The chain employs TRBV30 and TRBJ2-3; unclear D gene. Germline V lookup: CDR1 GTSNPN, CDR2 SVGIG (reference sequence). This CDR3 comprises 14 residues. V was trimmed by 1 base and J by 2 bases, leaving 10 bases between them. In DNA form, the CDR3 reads TGTGCCTGGAGTGCCGGGCGGAACACAGATACGCAGTATTTT. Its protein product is CAWSAGRNTDTQYF.

The CDR3 region is CSADTGLAQPQHF. Here the CDR3 DNA reads TGCAGTGCGGATACAGGTCTCGCTCAGCCCCAGCATTTT. J is TRBJ1-5 and V is TRBV20-1; D may be TRBD1 (5 bases). In germline, CDR1 is DFQATT, CDR2 SNEGSKA (reference sequence). This CDR3 is built from 13 residues. V lost 6 bases and J lost 6, with 15 bases in between.

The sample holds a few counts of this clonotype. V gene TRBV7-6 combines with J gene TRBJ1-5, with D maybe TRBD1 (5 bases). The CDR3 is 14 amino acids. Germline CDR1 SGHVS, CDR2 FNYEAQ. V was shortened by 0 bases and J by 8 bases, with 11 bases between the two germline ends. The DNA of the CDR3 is TGTGCCAGCAGCTTAGCAGGGACCGGGGAGCCCCAGCATTTT. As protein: CASSLAGTGEPQHF.

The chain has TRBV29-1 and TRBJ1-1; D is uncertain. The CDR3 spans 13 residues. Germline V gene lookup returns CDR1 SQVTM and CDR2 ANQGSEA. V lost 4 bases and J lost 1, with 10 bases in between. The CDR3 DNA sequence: TGCAGCGTTGCCGGACGCTCGAACACTGAAGCTTTCTTT. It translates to CSVAGRSNTEAFF.

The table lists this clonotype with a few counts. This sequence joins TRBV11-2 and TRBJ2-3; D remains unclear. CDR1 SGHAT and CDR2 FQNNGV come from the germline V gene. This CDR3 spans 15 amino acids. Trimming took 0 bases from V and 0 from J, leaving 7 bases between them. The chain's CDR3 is CASSLEPMSTDTQYF. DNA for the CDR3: TGTGCCAGCAGCTTAGAACCCATGAGCACAGATACGCAGTATTTT. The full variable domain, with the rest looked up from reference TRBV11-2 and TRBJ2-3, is EAGVAQSPRYKIIEKRQSVAFWCNPISGHATLYWYQQILGQGPKLLIQFQNNGVVDDSQLPKDRFSAERLKGVDSTLKIQPAKLEDSAVYLCASSLEPMSTDTQYFGPGTRLTVL.

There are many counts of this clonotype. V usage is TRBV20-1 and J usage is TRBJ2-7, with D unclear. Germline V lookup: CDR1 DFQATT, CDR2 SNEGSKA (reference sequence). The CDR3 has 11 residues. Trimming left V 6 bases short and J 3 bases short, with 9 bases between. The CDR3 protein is CSAAGFYEQYF. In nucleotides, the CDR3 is TGCAGTGCCGCCGGGTTCTACGAGCAGTACTTC.

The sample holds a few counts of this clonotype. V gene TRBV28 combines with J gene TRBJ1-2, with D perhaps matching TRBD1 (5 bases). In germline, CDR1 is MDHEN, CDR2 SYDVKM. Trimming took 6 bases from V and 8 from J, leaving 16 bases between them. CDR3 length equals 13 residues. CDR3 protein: CASSRDGSRGYTF. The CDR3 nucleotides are TGTGCCAGCAGCCGGGACGGCTCCCGAGGCTACACCTTC.

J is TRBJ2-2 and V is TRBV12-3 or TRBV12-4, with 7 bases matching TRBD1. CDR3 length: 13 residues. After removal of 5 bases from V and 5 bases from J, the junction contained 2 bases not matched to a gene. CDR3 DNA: TGTGCCAGCAGTGCCAGGGGGACCGGGGAGCTGTTTTTT. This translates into CASSARGTGELFF.

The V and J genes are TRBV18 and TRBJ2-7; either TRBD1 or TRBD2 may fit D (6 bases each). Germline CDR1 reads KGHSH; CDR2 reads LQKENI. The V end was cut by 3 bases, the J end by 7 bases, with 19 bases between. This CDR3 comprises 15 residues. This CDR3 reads CASSPLDRAGSEQYF. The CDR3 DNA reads TGTGCCAGCTCACCCCTGGACAGAGCCGGGAGTGAGCAGTACTTC.